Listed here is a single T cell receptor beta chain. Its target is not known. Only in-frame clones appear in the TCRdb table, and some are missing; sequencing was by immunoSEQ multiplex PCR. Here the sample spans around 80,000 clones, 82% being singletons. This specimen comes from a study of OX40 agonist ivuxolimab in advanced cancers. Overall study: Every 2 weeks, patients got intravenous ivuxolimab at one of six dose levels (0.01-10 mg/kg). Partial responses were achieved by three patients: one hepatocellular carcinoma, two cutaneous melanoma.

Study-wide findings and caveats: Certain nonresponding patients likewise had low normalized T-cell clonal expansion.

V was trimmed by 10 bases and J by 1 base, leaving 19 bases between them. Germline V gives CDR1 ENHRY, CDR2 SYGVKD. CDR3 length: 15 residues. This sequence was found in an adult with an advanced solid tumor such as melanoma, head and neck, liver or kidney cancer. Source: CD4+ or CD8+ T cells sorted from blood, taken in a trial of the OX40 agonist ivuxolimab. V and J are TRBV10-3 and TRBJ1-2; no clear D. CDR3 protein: CATKERKTVNYGYTF. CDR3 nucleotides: TGTGCCACCAAGGAGCGGAAAACAGTTAACTATGGCTACACCTTC.